The 31 T cell receptor beta chains given below trace back to one sample, sequenced in a study of CD8+CD57+ T cells in acquired aplastic anemia. Only patients with CD8+CD57+ cell expansion on flow cytometry were chosen for sequencing. The use of genomic DNA as template underpinned the TCR beta VDJ and CDR3 profiling. TCRdb re-called the reads with MiXCR, one entry per CDR3 protein. The profile shows under 350,000 distinct CDR3 sequences, 50% to 65% of them singletons. Sequencing was carried out using sorted CD4+, CD8+, or CD8+CD57+ T cells (not recorded which) from PBMCs. The receptors come from a human donor with aplastic anemia.

The V gene is TRBV25-1, the J gene TRBJ2-7, with 11 bases identical to TRBD2. The CDR3 is made up of 15 amino acids. J gave up 3 bases and V 3 bases, and 4 bases lay outside the gene matches. Germline CDR1 reads MGHDK; CDR2 reads SYGVNS. CDR3: CASSEQLAGDYEQYF. CDR3 nucleotide sequence: TGTGCCAGCAGTGAGCAACTAGCGGGGGACTACGAGCAGTACTTC.

This clonotype was recorded a few times. The rearrangement links TRBV7-9 to TRBJ2-1; D gene unclear. From germline, CDR1 is SEHNR and CDR2 FQNEAQ (reference sequence). Trimming pared 2 bases from V and 4 bases from J, leaving 12 bases between. This CDR3 region has 15 residues. The CDR3 sequence: CASSLIRVTYNEQFF. The CDR3 DNA is TGTGCCAGCAGCTTAATACGGGTAACATACAATGAGCAGTTCTTC.

In its sample, this clonotype was seen many times. The chain recombines TRBV10-3 with TRBJ2-7, with D perhaps TRBD2 (6 bases). The CDR3 spans 15 residues. Germline loops: CDR1 ENHRY, CDR2 SYGVKD. Trimming left V 6 bases short and J 2 bases short, with 17 bases between. CDR3 amino acids: CAISLTGSQTYEQYF. The CDR3 nucleotides are TGTGCCATCAGCCTTACCGGGAGCCAAACCTACGAGCAGTACTTC.

The chain joins TRBV29-1 to TRBJ1-2; a weak D match, TRBD1 (5 bases). The CDR3 sequence is 11 residues long. Germline V gene data show CDR1 as SQVTM and CDR2 as ANQGSEA. Written as DNA, the CDR3 is TGCACCTCGGGGGACGGGGATGGCTACACCTTC. Amino acids: CTSGDGDGYTF.

This clonotype was seen only once. J is TRBJ2-2 and V is TRBV2, with TRBD2 matching over 10 bases. Germline V gene sequence: CDR1 SNHLY, CDR2 FYNNEI. This CDR3 spans 19 amino acids. Losses at the gene ends were 7 bases for V and 4 bases for J; bases not matched to a gene: 18. CDR3: CASTHQRASGSLSTGELFF. CDR3 nucleotide sequence: TGTGCCAGCACTCATCAAAGAGCTAGCGGGAGTCTGAGCACCGGGGAGCTGTTTTTT.

V is TRBV5-1 and J is TRBJ2-3; D is perhaps TRBD2 (6 bases). Germline CDR1 SGHRS, CDR2 YFSETQ. The CDR3 sequence is 15 residues long. Trimming cost V 0 bases and J 5 bases, with 13 bases left between them. The DNA of the CDR3 is TGCGCCAGCAGCTTGGCCGGCGGGACCCGAGATACGCAGTATTTT. As protein: CASSLAGGTRDTQYF.

This sequence joins TRBV29-1 and TRBJ2-5; D is perhaps TRBD2 (6 bases). CDR3 size: 13 residues. Trimming left V 8 bases short and J 3 bases short, with 16 bases between. Germline values: CDR1 SQVTM, CDR2 ANQGSEA. Here the CDR3 reads CSSDGGGEETQYF. In DNA, the CDR3 is TGCAGCAGTGACGGAGGCGGGGAAGAGACCCAGTACTTC.

This chain joins TRBV2 and TRBJ2-1; TRBD2 agrees at 16 bases. This CDR3 contains 16 residues. The germline gives CDR1 SNHLY, CDR2 FYNNEI. Trimming cost V 5 bases and J 7 bases; bases outside gene matches: 5. The CDR3 here is CASSSSGLAGGNEQFF. The CDR3 DNA sequence: TGTGCCAGCAGTTCCTCGGGACTAGCGGGGGGGAATGAGCAGTTCTTC.

This clonotype has a count of ten or more. V and J are TRBV11-2 and TRBJ2-5; tentatively, D is TRBD2 (7 bases). Trimming stripped 5 bases from V and 12 bases from J, with 19 bases between. Germline-derived CDR1 and CDR2 are SGHAT and FQNNGV. The CDR3 is 13 amino acids. The CDR3 region is CASSPRGRGGEYF. The DNA for the CDR3 is TGTGCCAGCAGCCCTAGGGGGAGGGGGGGAGAGTACTTC.

V is TRBV10-3 and J is TRBJ2-7; TRBD1 or TRBD2 may be the D gene (5 bases each). Trimming removed 6 bases at V and 3 bases at J, with 24 bases between. Germline CDR1 reads ENHRY; CDR2 reads SYGVKD. The CDR3 spans 17 residues. The CDR3 sequence: CAIRGERLGTQDYEQYF. The CDR3 DNA follows: TGTGCCATCAGGGGTGAACGATTAGGGACGCAAGACTACGAGCAGTACTTC.

For this clonotype: Mismatch with germline at one junction end may stem from a read error. The chain employs TRBV2 and TRBJ2-5; D gene ambiguous. The CDR3 runs to 13 residues. Germline loops: CDR1 SNHLY, CDR2 FYNNEI. The CDR3 reads CASSEHKQEAQYF. CDR3 coding DNA: TGTGCCAGCAGTGAACACAAGCAAGAGGCCCAGTACTTC.

This chain joins TRBV10-1 and TRBJ2-3, with 7 bases identical to TRBD1. The CDR3 length is 15 residues. Unmatched junction bases numbered 3, after V lost 3 bases and J lost 0 bases. Per germline, CDR1 WNHNN and CDR2 SYGVQD (reference sequence). Written as DNA, the CDR3 is TGCGCCAGCAGTGATATGGGACAGAGCACAGATACGCAGTATTTT. It encodes CASSDMGQSTDTQYF.

V usage is TRBV10-3 and J usage is TRBJ2-7, with D perhaps matching TRBD1 (6 bases). V lost 2 bases and J lost 0, with 11 bases in between. The CDR3 totals 15 residues. Per germline, CDR1 ENHRY and CDR2 SYGVKD. This CDR3 is CAISESHRVSYEQYF. The DNA of the CDR3 is TGTGCCATCAGTGAGAGTCACAGGGTCTCCTACGAGCAGTACTTC.

This clonotype was observed once. Germline and junction disagree at one end, which may indicate a read error. This sequence joins TRBV2 and TRBJ2-1; D possibly matches TRBD1 or TRBD2 (5 bases each). Germline V gene sequence: CDR1 SNHLY, CDR2 FYNNEI. This CDR3 comprises 15 residues. The CDR3 DNA is TGTGCCAGCAGCGGGGACCGCCGCTCCTACAATGGGCAGTTCTTC. This encodes CASSGDRRSYNGQFF.

This chain joins TRBV19 and TRBJ2-7, with TRBD1 identical over 8 bases. Trimming cost V 5 bases and J 6 bases; bases outside gene matches: 9. This CDR3 contains 14 residues. The germline V gene encodes CDR1 LNHDA and CDR2 SQIVND (reference sequence). As DNA, the CDR3 is TGTGCCAGTAGTCTATGGACAGGGACGGGCGAGCAGTACTTC. Translating it yields CASSLWTGTGEQYF.

This clonotype was seen repeatedly, ten times or more. V and J are TRBV10-1 and TRBJ2-1, with D unresolved. Germline CDR1 WNHNN, CDR2 SYGVQD (reference sequence). The ends were cut back, 2 bases at V and 3 bases at J, with 5 bases in the middle. The CDR3 is 13 amino acids. The CDR3, as DNA: TGCGCCAGCAGTGAGCAGTACTACAATGAGCAGTTCTTC. This codes for CASSEQYYNEQFF.

As for this clonotype: This is likely a read error, given that the CDR3 carries no conserved phenylalanine or tryptophan at its end. V gene TRBV7-9 combines with J gene TRBJ1-2; the D is unclear. Trimming left V 0 bases short and J 0 bases short, with 5 bases between. The CDR3 consists of 14 residues. Per the germline V gene, CDR1 is SEHNR and CDR2 is FQNEAQ (reference sequence). The CDR3 loop is CASSLATANYGYTS. CDR3 sequence (DNA): TGTGCCAGCAGCTTAGCCACAGCTAACTATGGCTACACCTCC.

In regard to this clonotype: The germline gene is not matched at one end of the junction; a read error may be the cause. DNA for the CDR3: TGTGCCAGCAGTTTTCGGGGTGGGTACGAGCAGAACTTC. Encoded protein: CASSFRGGYEQNF. This chain links TRBV12-3 or TRBV12-4 with TRBJ2-7; D might be TRBD2 (5 bases). The CDR3 runs to 13 residues.

The chain uses TRBV10-3 and TRBJ2-5; 8 bases line up with TRBD2. The trim removed 2 bases at V and 2 bases at J, leaving 4 bases unmatched. Germline V gene lookup returns CDR1 ENHRY and CDR2 SYGVKD. The CDR3 has 15 amino acids. This chain's CDR3 is CAISESSGAQETQYF. CDR3 sequence (DNA): TGTGCCATCAGTGAGAGTAGCGGGGCTCAAGAGACCCAGTACTTC.

This clonotype was seen ten or more times. The J gene is TRBJ1-1, the V gene TRBV7-9, with unresolved D. Germline CDR1 reads SEHNR; CDR2 reads FQNEAQ (reference sequence). The CDR3 covers 14 residues. The germline V and J ends were trimmed by 1 base and 5 bases, with 11 bases remaining between them. The CDR3 is CASSLGSGQTEAFF. Here the CDR3 DNA reads TGTGCCAGCAGCTTAGGCTCCGGTCAAACTGAAGCTTTCTTT. The whole variable domain, remainder taken from reference TRBV7-9 and TRBJ1-1, is DTGVSQNPRHKITKRGQNVTFRCDPISEHNRLYWYRQTLGQGPEFLTYFQNEAQLEKSRLLSDRFSAERPKGSFSTLEIQRTEQGDSAMYLCASSLGSGQTEAFFGQGTRLTVV.

Note on this clonotype: One base away lies a much larger clone, so this may be a sequencing read error. V gene TRBV28 combines with J gene TRBJ2-1, with D maybe TRBD2 (6 bases). The CDR3 is made up of 15 amino acids. The V gene's germline CDR1 is MDHEN and CDR2 SYDVKM. The CDR3 sequence: CASSLGGNSYNEQLF. The CDR3, as DNA: TGTGCCAGCAGTTTAGGAGGGAACTCCTACAATGAGCAGCTCTTC.

The sample holds one count of this clonotype. The chain employs TRBV2 and TRBJ1-5, with a possible D match to TRBD1 (5 bases). The CDR3 contains 16 residues. V was shortened by 8 bases and J by 5 bases, with 22 bases between the two germline ends. The germline V gene encodes CDR1 SNHLY and CDR2 FYNNEI. CDR3 loop: CASSGQLSGRHQPQHF. Written as DNA, the CDR3 is TGTGCCAGCTCGGGGCAGCTATCCGGCCGGCATCAGCCCCAGCATTTT. The full variable domain, its missing parts supplied by reference TRBV2 and TRBJ1-5, is EPEVTQTPSHQVTQMGQEVILRCVPISNHLYFYWYRQILGQKVEFLVSFYNNEISEKSEIFDDQFSVERPDGSNFTLKIRSTKLEDSAMYFCASSGQLSGRHQPQHFGDGTRLSIL.

This clonotype was seen repeatedly, ten times or more. The chain uses TRBV11-2 and TRBJ1-6; TRBD1 is a possible D gene (6 bases). The CDR3 contains 19 residues. Germline loops: CDR1 SGHAT, CDR2 FQNNGV. Trimming cost V 5 bases and J 9 bases, with 29 bases left between them. The CDR3 sequence is CASSPQALRTQGEGSPLHF. The CDR3 bases are TGTGCCAGCAGCCCCCAGGCTTTGAGGACACAGGGTGAAGGTTCACCCCTCCACTTT.

This clonotype was seen only a few times. The V gene is TRBV7-8, the J gene TRBJ1-6, with D perhaps matching TRBD1 (5 bases). CDR3 length: 15 amino acids. Germline assignment: CDR1 SGHVS and CDR2 FQNEAQ. Trimming took off 5 bases at V and 7 bases at J, with 15 bases between the two ends. CDR3 sequence: CASSNLRGLNSPLHF. CDR3 nucleotides: TGTGCCAGCAGCAACCTAAGGGGCCTCAATTCACCCCTCCACTTT.

This clonotype has just a few counts. The gene calls are TRBV7-8 and TRBJ1-2, with 12 bases that match TRBD1. The CDR3 contains 16 residues. V trimming: 1 base; J trimming: 6 bases; junction bases outside the gene matches: 6. CDR1 is SGHVS and CDR2 is FQNEAQ in the germline V gene. The DNA for the CDR3 is TGTGCCAGCAGCTTAGATGGTGGGACAGGGGGCGATGGCTACACCTTC. Encoded protein: CASSLDGGTGGDGYTF.

The chain joins TRBV11-3 to TRBJ1-1; D is ambiguous. The CDR3 runs 13 residues. Per the germline V gene, CDR1 is SGHNT and CDR2 is YENEEA. Trimming removed 6 bases at V and 4 bases at J, with 12 bases between. The CDR3: CASSLGRGTEAFF. The CDR3 coding sequence is TGTGCCAGCAGTCTTGGGCGAGGCACTGAAGCTTTCTTT.

This clonotype has at least ten counts. The rearrangement links TRBV5-1 to TRBJ1-1; 7 bases match TRBD1. The CDR3 length is 14 residues. The V segment lost 5 bases and the J segment 3 bases; nucleotides outside the gene matches: 7. CDR1 SGHRS and CDR2 YFSETQ come from the germline V gene. CDR3 nucleotide sequence: TGCGCCAGCAGATTGAGACAGGGTGACACTGAAGCTTTCTTT. Amino acid sequence: CASRLRQGDTEAFF. The full variable domain, its missing parts supplied by reference TRBV5-1 and TRBJ1-1, is KAGVTQTPRYLIKTRGQQVTLSCSPISGHRSVSWYQQTPGQGLQFLFEYFSETQRNKGNFPGRFSGRQFSNSRSEMNVSTLELGDSALYLCASRLRQGDTEAFFGQGTRLTVV.

This chain links TRBV7-2 with TRBJ1-3; D gene uncertain. Germline CDR1 and CDR2: SGHTA and FQGNSA. Trimming removed 5 bases from V and 2 bases from J, with 10 bases in between. The CDR3 sequence is 14 residues long. The CDR3 here is CASSPVTPGNTIYF. Here the CDR3 DNA reads TGTGCCAGCAGCCCCGTAACTCCTGGAAACACCATATATTTT.

In this sample, this clonotype turned up many times. The gene calls are TRBV20-1 and TRBJ1-2, with 9 nucleotides matching TRBD1. The J segment lost 5 bases and the V segment lost 3 bases, leaving 16 bases of the junction unmatched. This CDR3 has 17 amino acids. Germline-derived CDR1 and CDR2 are DFQATT and SNEGSKA (reference sequence). CDR3 loop: CSASRTRGQGAGYGYTF. CDR3 coding DNA: TGCAGTGCTAGCCGTACCAGGGGACAGGGCGCGGGTTATGGCTACACCTTC.

This clonotype was observed many times. The chain employs TRBV6-6 and TRBJ2-7, with 7 positions matching TRBD1. Germline-derived CDR1 and CDR2 are MNHNY and SVGAGI (reference sequence). J gave up 3 bases and V 7 bases, and 12 bases lay outside the gene matches. The CDR3 has 15 amino acids. The chain's CDR3 is CASTETGKSYYEQYF. CDR3 DNA sequence: TGTGCCAGCACCGAGACAGGGAAATCTTACTACGAGCAGTACTTC.

This clonotype was seen a few times. The chain employs TRBV12-3 or TRBV12-4 and TRBJ1-1; D perhaps matches TRBD1 (5 bases). The CDR3 spans 11 residues. V was pared by 3 bases and J by 11 bases, with 10 bases between. CDR3 residues: CASSLVGDAFF. As DNA, the CDR3 is TGTGCCAGCAGTTTGGTAGGGGATGCTTTCTTT.